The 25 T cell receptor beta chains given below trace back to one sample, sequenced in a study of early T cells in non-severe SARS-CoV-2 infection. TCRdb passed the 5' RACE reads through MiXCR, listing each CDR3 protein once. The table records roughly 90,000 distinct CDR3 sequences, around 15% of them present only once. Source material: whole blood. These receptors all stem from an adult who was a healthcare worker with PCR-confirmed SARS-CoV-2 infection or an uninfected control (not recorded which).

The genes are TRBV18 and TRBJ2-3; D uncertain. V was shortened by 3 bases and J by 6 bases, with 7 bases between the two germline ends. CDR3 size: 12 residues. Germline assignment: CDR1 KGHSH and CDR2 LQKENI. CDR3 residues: CASSPLRDTQYF. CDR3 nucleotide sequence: TGTGCCAGCTCACCCCTAAGGGATACGCAGTATTTT.

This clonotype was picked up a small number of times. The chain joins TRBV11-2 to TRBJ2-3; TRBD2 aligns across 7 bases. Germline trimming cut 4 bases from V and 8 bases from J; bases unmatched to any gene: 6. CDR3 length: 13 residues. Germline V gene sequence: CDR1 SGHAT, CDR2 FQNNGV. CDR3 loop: CASSSGGGGTQYF. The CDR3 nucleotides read TGTGCCAGCAGCTCTGGCGGGGGTGGTACGCAGTATTTT.

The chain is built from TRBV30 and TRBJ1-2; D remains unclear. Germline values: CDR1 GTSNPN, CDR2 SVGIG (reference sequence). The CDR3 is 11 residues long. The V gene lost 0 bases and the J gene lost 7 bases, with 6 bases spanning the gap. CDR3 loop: CAWSVLGGYTF. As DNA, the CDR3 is TGTGCCTGGAGTGTATTAGGTGGCTACACCTTC.

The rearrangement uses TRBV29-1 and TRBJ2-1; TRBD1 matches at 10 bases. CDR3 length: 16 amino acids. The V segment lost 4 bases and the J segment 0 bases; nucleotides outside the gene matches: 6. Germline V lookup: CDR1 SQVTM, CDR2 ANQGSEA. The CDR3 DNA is TGCAGCGTTGGAGGGACAGGGGAACCCTCCTACAATGAGCAGTTCTTC. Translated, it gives CSVGGTGEPSYNEQFF.

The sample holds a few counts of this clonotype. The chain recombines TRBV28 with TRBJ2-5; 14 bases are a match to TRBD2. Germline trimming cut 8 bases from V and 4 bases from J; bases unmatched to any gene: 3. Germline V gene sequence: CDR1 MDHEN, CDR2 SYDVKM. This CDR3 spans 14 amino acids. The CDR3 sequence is CASLTSGGVETQYF. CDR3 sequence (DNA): TGTGCCAGCCTGACTAGCGGGGGGGTAGAGACCCAGTACTTC.

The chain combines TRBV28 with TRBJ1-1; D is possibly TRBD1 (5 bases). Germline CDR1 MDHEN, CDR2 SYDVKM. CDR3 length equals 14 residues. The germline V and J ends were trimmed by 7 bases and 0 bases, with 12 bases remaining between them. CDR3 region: CASTTDRLNTEAFF. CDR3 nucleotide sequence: TGTGCCAGCACCACCGACAGACTGAACACTGAAGCTTTCTTT.

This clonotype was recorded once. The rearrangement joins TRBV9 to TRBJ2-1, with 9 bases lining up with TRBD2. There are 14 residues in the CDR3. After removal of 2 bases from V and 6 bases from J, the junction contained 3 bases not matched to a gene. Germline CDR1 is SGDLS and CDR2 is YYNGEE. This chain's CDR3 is CASSVLAGSNEQFF. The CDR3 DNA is TGTGCCAGCAGCGTTCTAGCGGGGTCCAATGAGCAGTTCTTC.

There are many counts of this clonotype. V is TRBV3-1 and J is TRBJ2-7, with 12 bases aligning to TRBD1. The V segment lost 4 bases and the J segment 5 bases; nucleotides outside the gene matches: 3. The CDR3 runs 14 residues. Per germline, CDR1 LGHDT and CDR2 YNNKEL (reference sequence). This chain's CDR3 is CASSPGQGANEQYF. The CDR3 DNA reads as TGTGCCAGCAGCCCGGGACAGGGGGCGAACGAGCAGTACTTC.

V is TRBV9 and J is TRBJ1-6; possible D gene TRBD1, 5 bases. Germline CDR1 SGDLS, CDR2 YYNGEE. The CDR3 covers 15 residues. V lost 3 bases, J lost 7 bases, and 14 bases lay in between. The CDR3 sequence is CASSASKGKNSPLHF. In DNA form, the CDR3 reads TGTGCCAGCAGCGCATCGAAGGGGAAAAATTCACCCCTCCACTTT. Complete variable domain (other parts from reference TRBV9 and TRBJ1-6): DSGVTQTPKHLITATGQRVTLRCSPRSGDLSVYWYQQSLDQGLQFLIQYYNGEERAKGNILERFSAQQFPDLHSELNLSSLELGDSALYFCASSASKGKNSPLHFGNGTRLTVT.

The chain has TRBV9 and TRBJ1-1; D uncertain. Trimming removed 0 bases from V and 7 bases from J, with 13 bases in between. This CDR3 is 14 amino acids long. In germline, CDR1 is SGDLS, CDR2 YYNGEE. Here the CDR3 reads CASSVEVSEFEAFF. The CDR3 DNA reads TGTGCCAGCAGCGTAGAGGTCAGCGAGTTTGAAGCTTTCTTT.

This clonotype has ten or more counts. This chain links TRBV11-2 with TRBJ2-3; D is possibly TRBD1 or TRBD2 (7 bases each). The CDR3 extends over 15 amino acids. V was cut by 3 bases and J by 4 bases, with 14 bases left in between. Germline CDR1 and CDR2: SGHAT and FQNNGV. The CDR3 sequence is CASSFQGGLADTQYF. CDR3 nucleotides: TGTGCCAGCAGCTTTCAGGGGGGGCTCGCAGATACGCAGTATTTT.

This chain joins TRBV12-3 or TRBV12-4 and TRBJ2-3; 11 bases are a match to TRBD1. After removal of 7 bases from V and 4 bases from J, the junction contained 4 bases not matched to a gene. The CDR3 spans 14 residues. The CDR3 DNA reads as TGTGCCAGCACACCGGGACAGGGGGCAGATACGCAGTATTTT. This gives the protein CASTPGQGADTQYF.

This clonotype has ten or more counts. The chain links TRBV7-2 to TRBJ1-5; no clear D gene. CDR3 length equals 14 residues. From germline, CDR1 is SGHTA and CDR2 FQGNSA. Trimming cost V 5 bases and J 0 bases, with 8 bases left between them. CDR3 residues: CASSRDISNQPQHF. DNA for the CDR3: TGTGCCAGCAGCCGCGACATTAGCAATCAGCCCCAGCATTTT. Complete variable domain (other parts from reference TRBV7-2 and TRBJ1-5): GAGVSQSPSNKVTEKGKDVELRCDPISGHTALYWYRQSLGQGLEFLIYFQGNSAPDKSGLPSDRFSAERTGGSVSTLTIQRTQQEDSAVYLCASSRDISNQPQHFGDGTRLSIL.

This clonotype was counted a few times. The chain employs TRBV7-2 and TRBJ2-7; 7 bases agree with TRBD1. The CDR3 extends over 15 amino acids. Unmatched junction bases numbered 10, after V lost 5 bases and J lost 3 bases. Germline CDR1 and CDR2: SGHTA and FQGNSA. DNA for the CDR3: TGTGCCAGCAGCCTATCGACAGGGACGTTCTACGAGCAGTACTTC. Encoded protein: CASSLSTGTFYEQYF.

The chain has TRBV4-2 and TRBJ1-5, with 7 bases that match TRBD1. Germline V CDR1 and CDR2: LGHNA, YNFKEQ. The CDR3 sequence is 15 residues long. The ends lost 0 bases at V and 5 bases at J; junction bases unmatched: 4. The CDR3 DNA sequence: TGTGCCAGCAGCCAAGAAACAGGGGTTTATCAGCCCCAGCATTTT. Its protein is CASSQETGVYQPQHF.

The CDR3 DNA follows: TGTGCCACCAGACAGGGGTATGAAAATTCACCCCTCCACTTT. It translates to CATRQGYENSPLHF. The rearrangement joins TRBV11-2 to TRBJ1-6; the match to TRBD1 covers 8 bases. V lost 10 bases and J lost 7; bases outside the gene matches: 9. The CDR3 contains 14 residues. Germline loops: CDR1 SGHAT, CDR2 FQNNGV.

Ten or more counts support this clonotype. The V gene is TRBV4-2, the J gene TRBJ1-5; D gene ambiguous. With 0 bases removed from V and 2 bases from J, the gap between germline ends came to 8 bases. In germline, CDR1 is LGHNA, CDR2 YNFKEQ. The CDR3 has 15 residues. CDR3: CASSQDVTGNQPQHF. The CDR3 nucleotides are TGTGCCAGCAGCCAAGATGTGACGGGCAATCAGCCCCAGCATTTT.

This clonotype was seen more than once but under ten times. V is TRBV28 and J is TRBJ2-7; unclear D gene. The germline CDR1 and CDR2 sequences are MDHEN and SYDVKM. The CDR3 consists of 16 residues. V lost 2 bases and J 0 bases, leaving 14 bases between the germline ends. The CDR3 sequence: CASSLNLTPSSYEQYF. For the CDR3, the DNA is TGTGCCAGCAGTTTAAACCTGACACCTAGCTCCTACGAGCAGTACTTC.

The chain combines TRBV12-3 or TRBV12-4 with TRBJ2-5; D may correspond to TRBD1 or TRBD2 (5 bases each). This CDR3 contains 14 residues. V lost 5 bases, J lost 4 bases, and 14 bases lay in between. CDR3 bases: TGTGCCAGCAGTCCCGGGGCTAGGGGAGAGACCCAGTACTTC. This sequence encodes CASSPGARGETQYF.

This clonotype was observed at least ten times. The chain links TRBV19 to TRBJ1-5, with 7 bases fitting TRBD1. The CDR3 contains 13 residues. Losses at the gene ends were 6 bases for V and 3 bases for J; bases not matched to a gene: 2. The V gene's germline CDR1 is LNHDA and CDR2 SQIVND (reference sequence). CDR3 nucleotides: TGTGCCAGTAGGGGACAGCCCAATCAGCCCCAGCATTTT. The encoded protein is CASRGQPNQPQHF.

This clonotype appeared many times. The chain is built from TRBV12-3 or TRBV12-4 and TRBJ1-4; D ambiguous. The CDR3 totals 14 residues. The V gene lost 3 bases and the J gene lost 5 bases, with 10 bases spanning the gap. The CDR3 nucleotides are TGTGCCAGCAGTTTTAGGGCGATGAATGAAAAACTGTTTTTT. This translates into CASSFRAMNEKLFF.

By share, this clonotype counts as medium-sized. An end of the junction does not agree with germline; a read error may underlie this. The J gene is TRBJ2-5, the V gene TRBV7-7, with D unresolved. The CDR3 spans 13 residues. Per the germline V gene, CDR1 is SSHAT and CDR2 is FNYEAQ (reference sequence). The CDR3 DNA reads TGTGCTAGCAGCTATCAACCGAAAGAGACCCAGTACTTC. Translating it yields CASSYQPKETQYF.

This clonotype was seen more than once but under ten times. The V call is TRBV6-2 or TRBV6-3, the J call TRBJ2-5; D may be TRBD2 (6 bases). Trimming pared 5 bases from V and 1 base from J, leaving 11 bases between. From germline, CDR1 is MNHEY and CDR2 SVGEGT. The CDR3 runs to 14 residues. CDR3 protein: CASSLLATQETQYF. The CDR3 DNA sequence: TGTGCCAGCAGTCTCCTAGCGACCCAAGAGACCCAGTACTTC.

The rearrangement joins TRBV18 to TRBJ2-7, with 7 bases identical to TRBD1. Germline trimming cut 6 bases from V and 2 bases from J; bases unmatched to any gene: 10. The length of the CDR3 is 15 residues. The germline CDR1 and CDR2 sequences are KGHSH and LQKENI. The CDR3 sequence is CASSSDRVRAYEQYF. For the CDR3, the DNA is TGTGCCAGCTCGAGCGACAGGGTGAGAGCCTACGAGCAGTACTTC.

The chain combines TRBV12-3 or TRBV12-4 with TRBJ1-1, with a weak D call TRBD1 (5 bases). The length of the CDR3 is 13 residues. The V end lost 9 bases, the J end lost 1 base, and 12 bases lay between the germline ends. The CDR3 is CASKTGQNTEAFF. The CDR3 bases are TGTGCCAGTAAAACGGGGCAGAACACTGAAGCTTTCTTT.